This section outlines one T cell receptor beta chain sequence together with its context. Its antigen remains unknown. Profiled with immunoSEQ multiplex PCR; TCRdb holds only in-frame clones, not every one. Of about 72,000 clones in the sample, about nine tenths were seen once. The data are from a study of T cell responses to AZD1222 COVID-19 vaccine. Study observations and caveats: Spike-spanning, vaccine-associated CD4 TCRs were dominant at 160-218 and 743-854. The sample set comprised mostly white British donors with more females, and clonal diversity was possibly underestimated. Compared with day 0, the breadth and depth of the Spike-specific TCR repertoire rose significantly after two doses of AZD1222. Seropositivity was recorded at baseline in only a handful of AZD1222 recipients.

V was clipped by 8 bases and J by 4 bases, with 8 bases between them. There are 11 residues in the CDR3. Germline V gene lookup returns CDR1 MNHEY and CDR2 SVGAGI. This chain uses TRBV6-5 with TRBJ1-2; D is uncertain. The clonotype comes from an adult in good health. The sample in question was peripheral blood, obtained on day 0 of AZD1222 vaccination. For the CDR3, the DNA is TGTGCCAGCGAAGTGACCTATGGCTACACCTTC. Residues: CASEVTYGYTF.